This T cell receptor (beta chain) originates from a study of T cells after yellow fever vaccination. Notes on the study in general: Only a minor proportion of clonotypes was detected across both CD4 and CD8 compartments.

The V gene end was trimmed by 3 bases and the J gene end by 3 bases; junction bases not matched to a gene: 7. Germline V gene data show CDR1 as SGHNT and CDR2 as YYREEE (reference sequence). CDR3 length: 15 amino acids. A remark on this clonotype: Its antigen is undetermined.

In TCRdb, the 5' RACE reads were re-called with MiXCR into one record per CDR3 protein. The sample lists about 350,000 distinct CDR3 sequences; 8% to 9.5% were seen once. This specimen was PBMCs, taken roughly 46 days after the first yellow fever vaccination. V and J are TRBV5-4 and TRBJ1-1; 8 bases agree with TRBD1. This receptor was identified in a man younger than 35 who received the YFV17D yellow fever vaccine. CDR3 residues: CASSWDRLADTEAFF. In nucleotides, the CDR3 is TGTGCCAGCAGCTGGGACAGGCTAGCGGACACTGAAGCTTTCTTT.